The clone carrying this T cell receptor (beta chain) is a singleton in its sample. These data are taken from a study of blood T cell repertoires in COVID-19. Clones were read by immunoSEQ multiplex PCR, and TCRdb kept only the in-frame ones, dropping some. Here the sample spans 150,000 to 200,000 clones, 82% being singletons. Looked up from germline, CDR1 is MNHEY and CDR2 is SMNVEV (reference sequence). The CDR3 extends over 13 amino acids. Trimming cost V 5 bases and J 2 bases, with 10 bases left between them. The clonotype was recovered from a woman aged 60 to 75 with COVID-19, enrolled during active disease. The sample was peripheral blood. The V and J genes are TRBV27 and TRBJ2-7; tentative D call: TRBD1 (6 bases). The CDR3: CASSRQETYEQYF. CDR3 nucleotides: TGTGCCAGCAGTCGACAGGAGACCTACGAGCAGTACTTC.